The clone carrying this TCR beta chain was seen at least ten times. What it binds is unknown. These data belong to a study of blood T cells in healthy people across ages. Regarding the study as a whole: Compared with aged donors, long-lived donors showed fewer expanded clones, suggesting selection. Observed TCR beta diversity per million T cells went down as age went up. This fall followed a roughly linear course with age.

Collection of ten milliliters of peripheral blood was performed for each donor. Next came a second PCR, run for roughly 6 to 11 cycles, which used a sample-barcoded 5' primer along with a J-beta primer mix. TCRdb processed the 5' RACE reads anew with MiXCR; each CDR3 protein has one entry. Of hundreds of thousands of distinct CDR3 sequences detected, roughly 32% appear once; the ten largest clones hold approximately 15%. V was cut by 1 base and J by 5 bases, with 15 bases left in between. The CDR3 is made up of 16 amino acids. The V gene's germline CDR1 is SGHDN and CDR2 FVKESK. Sequencing was carried out using blood. The receptor was isolated from a woman older than 75 in good health. This chain connects TRBV14 to TRBJ2-1; the D is unclear. The CDR3 reads CASSQAGYSRNNEQFF. CDR3 nucleotides: TGTGCCAGCAGCCAAGCAGGATATTCTAGGAACAATGAGCAGTTCTTC.